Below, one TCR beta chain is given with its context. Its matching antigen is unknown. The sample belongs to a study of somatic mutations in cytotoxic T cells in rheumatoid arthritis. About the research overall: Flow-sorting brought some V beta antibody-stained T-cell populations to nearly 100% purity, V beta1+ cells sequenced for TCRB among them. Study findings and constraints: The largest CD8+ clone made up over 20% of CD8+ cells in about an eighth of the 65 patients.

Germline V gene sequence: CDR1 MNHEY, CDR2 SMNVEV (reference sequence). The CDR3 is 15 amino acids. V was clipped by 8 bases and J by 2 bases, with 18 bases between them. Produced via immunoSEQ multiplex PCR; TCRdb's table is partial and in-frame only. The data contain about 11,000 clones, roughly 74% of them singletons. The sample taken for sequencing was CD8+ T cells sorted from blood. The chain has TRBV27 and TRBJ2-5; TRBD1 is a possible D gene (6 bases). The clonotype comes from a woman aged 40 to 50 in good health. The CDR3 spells CASCSFPGQQETQYF. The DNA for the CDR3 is TGTGCCAGCTGTTCATTCCCCGGACAGCAAGAGACCCAGTACTTC.